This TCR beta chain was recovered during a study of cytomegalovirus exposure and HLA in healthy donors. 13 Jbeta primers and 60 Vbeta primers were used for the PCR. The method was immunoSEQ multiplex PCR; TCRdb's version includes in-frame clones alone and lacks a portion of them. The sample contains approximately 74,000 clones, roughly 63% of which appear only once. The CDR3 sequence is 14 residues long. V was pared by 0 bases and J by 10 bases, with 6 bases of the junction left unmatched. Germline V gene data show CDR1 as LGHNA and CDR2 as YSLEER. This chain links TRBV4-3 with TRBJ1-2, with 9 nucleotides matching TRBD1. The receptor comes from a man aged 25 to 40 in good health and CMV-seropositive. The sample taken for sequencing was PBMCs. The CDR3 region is CASSQDGTGLNYTF. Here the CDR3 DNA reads TGCGCCAGCAGCCAAGATGGGACAGGGTTAAACTACACCTTC.